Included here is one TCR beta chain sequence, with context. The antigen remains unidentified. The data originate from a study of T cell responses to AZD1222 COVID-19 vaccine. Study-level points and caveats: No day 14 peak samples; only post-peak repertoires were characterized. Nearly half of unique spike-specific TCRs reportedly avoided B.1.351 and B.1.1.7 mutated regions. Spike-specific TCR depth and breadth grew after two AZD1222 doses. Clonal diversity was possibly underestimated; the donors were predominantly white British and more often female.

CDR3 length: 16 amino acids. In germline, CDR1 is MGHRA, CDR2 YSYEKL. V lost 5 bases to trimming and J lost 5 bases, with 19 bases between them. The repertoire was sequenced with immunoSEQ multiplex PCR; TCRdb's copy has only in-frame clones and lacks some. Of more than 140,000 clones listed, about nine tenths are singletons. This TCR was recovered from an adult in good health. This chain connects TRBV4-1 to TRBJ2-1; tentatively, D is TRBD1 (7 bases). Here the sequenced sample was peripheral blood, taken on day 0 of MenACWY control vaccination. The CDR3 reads CASSSSDPGGNNEQFF. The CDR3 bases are TGCGCCAGCAGCTCATCGGACCCAGGGGGGAACAATGAGCAGTTCTTC.